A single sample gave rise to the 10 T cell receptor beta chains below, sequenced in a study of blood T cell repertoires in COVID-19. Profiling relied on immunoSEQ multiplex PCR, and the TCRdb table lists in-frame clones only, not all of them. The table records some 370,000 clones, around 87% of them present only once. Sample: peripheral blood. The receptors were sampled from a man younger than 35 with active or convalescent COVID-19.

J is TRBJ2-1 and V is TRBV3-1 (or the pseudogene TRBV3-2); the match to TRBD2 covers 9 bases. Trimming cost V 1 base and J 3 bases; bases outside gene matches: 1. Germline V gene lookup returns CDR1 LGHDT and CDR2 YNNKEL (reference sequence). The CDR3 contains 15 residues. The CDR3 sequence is CASSQGLADYNEQFF. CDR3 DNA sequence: TGTGCCAGCAGCCAAGGACTAGCGGACTACAATGAGCAGTTCTTC.

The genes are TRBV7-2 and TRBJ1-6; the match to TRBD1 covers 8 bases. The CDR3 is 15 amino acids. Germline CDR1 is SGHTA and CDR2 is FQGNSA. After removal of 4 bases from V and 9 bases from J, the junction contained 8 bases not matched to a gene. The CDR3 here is CASSSGQVDGSPLHF. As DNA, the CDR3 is TGTGCCAGCAGCTCGGGACAGGTTGACGGTTCACCCCTCCACTTT.

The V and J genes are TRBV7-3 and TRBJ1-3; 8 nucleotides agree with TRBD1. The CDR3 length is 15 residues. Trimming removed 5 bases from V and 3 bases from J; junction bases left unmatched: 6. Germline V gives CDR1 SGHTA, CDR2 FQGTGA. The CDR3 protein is CASSPDREYGNTIYF. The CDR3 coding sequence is TGTGCCAGCAGCCCGGACAGGGAATATGGAAACACCATATATTTT.

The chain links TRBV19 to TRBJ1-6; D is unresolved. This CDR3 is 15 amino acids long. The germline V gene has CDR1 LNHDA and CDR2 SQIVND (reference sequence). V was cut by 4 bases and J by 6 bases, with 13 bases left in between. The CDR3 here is CASSTATRSNSPLHF. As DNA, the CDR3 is TGTGCCAGTAGTACTGCTACAAGGAGTAATTCACCCCTCCACTTT.

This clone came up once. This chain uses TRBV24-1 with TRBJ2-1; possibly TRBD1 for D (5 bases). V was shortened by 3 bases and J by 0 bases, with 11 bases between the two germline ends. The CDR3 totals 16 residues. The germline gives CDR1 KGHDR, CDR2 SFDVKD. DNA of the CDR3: TGTGCCACCAGTGATCCGACAGCCAGCTCCTACAATGAGCAGTTCTTC. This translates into CATSDPTASSYNEQFF.

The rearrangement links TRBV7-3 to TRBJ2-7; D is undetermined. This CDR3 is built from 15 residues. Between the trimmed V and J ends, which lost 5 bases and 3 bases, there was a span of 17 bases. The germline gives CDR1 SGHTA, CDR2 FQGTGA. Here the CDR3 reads CASSLLRDTIYEQYF. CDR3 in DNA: TGTGCCAGCAGCCTCTTGAGAGACACCATCTACGAGCAGTACTTC.

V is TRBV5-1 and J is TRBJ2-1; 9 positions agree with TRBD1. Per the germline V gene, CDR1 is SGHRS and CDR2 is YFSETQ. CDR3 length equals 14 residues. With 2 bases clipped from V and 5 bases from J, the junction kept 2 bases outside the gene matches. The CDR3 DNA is TGCGCCAGCAGCTTCCGACAGGGGGACAATGAGCAGTTCTTC. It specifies CASSFRQGDNEQFF.

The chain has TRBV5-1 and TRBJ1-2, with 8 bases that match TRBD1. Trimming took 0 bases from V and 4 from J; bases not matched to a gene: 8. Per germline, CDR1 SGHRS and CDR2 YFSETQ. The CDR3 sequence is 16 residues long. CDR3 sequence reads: CASSLVGQGVSYGYTF. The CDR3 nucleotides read TGCGCCAGCAGCTTGGTTGGACAGGGTGTCAGCTATGGCTACACCTTC.

The chain's CDR3 is CASSVGQSYEQYF. CDR3 DNA sequence: TGTGCCAGCAGCGTGGGACAGTCCTACGAGCAGTACTTC. The chain combines TRBV7-2 with TRBJ2-7; TRBD1 aligns across 7 bases. CDR3 size: 13 residues. J gave up 1 base and V 5 bases, and 2 bases lay outside the gene matches. Looked up from germline, CDR1 is SGHTA and CDR2 is FQGNSA. Together with reference TRBV7-2 and TRBJ2-7, the CDR3 gives the full variable domain: GAGVSQSPSNKVTEKGKDVELRCDPISGHTALYWYRQSLGQGLEFLIYFQGNSAPDKSGLPSDRFSAERTGGSVSTLTIQRTQQEDSAVYLCASSVGQSYEQYFGPGTRLTVT.

CDR3 in DNA: TGCGCCAGCAGCCAAGAGCGGGCTAGCACAGATACGCAGTATTTT. Its protein product is CASSQERASTDTQYF. The chain is built from TRBV4-3 and TRBJ2-3; possible D gene TRBD2, 5 bases. Trimming stripped 0 bases from V and 0 bases from J, with 7 bases between. This CDR3 region has 15 residues. The germline gives CDR1 LGHNA, CDR2 YSLEER.